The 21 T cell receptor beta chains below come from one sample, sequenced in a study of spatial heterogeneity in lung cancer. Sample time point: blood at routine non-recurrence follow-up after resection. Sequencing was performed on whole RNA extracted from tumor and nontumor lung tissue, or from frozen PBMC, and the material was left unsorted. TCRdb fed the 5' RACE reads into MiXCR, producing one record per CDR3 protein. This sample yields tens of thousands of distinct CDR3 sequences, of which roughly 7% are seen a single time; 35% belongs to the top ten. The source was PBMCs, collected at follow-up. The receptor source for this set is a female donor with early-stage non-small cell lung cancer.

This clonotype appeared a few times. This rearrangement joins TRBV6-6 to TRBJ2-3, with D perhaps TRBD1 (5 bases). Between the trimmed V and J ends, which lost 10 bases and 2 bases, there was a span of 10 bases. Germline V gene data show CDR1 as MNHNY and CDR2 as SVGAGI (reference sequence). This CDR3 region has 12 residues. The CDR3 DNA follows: TGTGCCACCCTCAGGGACACAGATACGCAGTATTTT. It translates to CATLRDTDTQYF.

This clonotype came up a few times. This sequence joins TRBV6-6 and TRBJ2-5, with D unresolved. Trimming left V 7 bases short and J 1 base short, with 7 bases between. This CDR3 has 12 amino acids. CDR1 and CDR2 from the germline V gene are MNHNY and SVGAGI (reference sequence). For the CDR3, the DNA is TGTGCCAGCACGGTAGCCCAAGAGACCCAGTACTTC. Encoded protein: CASTVAQETQYF.

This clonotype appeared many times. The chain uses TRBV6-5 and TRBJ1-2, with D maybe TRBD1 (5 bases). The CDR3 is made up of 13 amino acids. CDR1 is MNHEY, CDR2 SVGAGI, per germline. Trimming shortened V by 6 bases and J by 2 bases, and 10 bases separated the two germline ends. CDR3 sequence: CASSPRANYGYTF. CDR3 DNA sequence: TGTGCCAGCAGCCCCAGGGCGAACTATGGCTACACCTTC.

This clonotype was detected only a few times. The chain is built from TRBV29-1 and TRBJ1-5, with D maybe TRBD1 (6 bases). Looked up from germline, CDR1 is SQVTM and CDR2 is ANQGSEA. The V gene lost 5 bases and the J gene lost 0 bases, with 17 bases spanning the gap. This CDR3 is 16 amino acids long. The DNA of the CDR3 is TGCAGCGTTCCGGGGACACCTATACATAGCAATCAGCCCCAGCATTTT. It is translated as CSVPGTPIHSNQPQHF.

The CDR3: CSARLSGGGEEYF. The CDR3 DNA sequence: TGCAGTGCTAGACTCTCCGGGGGCGGTGAGGAGTACTTC. The V call is TRBV20-1, the J call TRBJ2-7; D is tentatively TRBD1 or TRBD2 (6 bases each). The V gene's germline CDR1 is DFQATT and CDR2 SNEGSKA (reference sequence). Trimming left V 2 bases short and J 11 bases short, with 19 bases between. The CDR3 sequence is 13 residues long.

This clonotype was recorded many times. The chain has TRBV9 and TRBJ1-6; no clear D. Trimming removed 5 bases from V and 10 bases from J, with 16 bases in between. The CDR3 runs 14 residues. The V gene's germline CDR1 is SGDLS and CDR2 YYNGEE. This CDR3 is CASSTEGAGSPLHF. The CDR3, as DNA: TGTGCCAGCAGTACCGAAGGTGCGGGATCACCCCTCCACTTT. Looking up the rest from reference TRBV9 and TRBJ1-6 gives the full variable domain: DSGVTQTPKHLITATGQRVTLRCSPRSGDLSVYWYQQSLDQGLQFLIQYYNGEERAKGNILERFSAQQFPDLHSELNLSSLELGDSALYFCASSTEGAGSPLHFGNGTRLTVT.

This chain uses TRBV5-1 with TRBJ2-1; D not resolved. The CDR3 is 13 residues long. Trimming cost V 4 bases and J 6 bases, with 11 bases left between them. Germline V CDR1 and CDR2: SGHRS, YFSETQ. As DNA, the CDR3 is TGCGCCAGCAGCCTTGGACCGACCAATGAGCAGTTCTTC. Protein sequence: CASSLGPTNEQFF.

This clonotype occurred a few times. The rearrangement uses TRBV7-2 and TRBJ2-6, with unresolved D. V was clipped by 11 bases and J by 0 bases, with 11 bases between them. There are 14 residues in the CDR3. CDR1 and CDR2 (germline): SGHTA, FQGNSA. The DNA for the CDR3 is TGTGCCTATTCCGGCCTCTCTGGGGCCAACGTCCTGACTTTC. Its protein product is CAYSGLSGANVLTF.

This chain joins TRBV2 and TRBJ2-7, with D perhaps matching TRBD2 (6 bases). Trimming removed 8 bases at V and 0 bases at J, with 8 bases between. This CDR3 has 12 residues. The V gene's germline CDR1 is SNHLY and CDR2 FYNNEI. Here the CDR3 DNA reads TGTGCCAGCGGGCGGGACTCCTACGAGCAGTACTTC. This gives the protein CASGRDSYEQYF.

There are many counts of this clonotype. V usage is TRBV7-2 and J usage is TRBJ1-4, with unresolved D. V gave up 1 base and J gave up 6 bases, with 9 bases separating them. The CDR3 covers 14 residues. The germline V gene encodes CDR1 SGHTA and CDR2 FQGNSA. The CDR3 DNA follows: TGTGCCAGCAGCTTAGTAAGGGAGGATGAAAAACTGTTTTTT. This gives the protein CASSLVREDEKLFF.

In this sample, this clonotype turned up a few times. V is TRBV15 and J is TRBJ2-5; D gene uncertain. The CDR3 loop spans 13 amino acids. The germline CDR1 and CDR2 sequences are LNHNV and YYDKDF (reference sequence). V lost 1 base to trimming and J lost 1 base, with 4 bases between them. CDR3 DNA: TGTGCCACCAGCAGAGGTATCCAAGAGACCCAGTACTTC. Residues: CATSRGIQETQYF.

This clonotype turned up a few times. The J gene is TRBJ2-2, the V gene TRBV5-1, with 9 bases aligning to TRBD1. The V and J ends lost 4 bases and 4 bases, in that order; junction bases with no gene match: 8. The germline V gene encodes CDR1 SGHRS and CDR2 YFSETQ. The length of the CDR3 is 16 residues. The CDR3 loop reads CASSTGQGMGTGELFF. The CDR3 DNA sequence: TGCGCCAGCAGCACGGGACAGGGCATGGGCACCGGGGAGCTGTTTTTT. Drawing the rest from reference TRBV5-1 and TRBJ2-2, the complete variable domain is KAGVTQTPRYLIKTRGQQVTLSCSPISGHRSVSWYQQTPGQGLQFLFEYFSETQRNKGNFPGRFSGRQFSNSRSEMNVSTLELGDSALYLCASSTGQGMGTGELFFGEGSRLTVL.

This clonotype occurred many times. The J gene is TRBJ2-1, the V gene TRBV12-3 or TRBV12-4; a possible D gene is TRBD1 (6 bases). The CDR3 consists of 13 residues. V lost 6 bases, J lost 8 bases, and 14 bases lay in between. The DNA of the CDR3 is TGTGCCAGCAGCACAGGGATTATCTATGAGCAGTTCTTC. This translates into CASSTGIIYEQFF.

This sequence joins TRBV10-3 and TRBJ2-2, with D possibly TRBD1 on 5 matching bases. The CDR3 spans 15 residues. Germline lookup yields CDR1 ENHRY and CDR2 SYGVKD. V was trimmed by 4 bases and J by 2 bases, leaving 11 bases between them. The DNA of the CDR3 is TGTGCCATCAGTGCGCGGCAGGGAAACACCGGGGAGCTGTTTTTT. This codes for CAISARQGNTGELFF.

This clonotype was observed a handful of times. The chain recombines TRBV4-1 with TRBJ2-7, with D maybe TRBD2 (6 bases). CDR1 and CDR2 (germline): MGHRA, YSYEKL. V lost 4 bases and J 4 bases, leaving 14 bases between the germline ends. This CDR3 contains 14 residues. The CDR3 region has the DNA TGCGCCAGCAGCCGCGGGACCCTCGGGTACGAGCAGTACTTC. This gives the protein CASSRGTLGYEQYF.

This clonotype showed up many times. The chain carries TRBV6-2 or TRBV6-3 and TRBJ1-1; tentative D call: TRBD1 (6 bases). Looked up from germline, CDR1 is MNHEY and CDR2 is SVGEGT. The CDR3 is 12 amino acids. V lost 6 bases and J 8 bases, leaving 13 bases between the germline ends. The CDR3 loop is CASSEAGAEAFF. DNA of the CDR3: TGTGCCAGCAGCGAAGCAGGGGCAGAAGCTTTCTTT.

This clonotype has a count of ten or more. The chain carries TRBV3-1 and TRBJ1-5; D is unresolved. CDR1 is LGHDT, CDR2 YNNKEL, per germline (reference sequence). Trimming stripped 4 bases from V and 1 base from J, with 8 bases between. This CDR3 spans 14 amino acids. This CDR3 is CASSPRLSNQPQHF. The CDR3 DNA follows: TGTGCCAGCAGCCCGAGACTCAGCAATCAGCCCCAGCATTTT.

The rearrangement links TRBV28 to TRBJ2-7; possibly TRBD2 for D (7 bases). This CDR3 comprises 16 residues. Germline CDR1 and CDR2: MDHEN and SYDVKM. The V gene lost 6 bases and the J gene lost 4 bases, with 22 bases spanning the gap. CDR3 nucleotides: TGTGCCAGCAGCAGCCCGGGGGGCGCTGGGCTATACGAGCAGTACTTC. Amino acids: CASSSPGGAGLYEQYF.

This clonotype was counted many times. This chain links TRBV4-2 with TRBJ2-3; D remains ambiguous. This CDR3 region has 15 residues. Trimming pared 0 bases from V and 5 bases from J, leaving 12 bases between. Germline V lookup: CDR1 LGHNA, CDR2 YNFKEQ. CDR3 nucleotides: TGTGCCAGCAGCCAAGACGGCGTAAGAAAAGATACGCAGTATTTT. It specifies CASSQDGVRKDTQYF.

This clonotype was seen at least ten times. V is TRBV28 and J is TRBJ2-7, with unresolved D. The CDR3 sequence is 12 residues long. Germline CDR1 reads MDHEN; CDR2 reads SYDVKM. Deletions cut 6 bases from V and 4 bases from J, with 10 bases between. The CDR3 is CASRVLNYEQYF. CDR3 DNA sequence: TGTGCCAGCAGGGTACTCAATTACGAGCAGTACTTC.

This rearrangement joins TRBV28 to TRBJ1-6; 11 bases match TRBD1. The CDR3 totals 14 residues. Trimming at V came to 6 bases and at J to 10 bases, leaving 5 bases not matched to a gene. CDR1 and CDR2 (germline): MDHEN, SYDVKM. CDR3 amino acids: CASRMDRGQSPLHF. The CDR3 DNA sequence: TGTGCCAGCAGGATGGACAGGGGGCAATCACCCCTCCACTTT.